A single T cell receptor beta chain is shown here with its context. Its specificity is unknown. Sequencing used immunoSEQ multiplex PCR; TCRdb keeps in-frame clones, though not all of them. The sample consists of 2 million to 3 million clones, about 92% of them appearing once. The data were taken from a study of shared clonotypes between healthy human individuals. About the study: Per-donor plates numbered three CD4 naive, three CD4 memory, two CD8 naive and one CD8 memory.

This CDR3 spans 16 amino acids. The germline V gene has CDR1 SEHNR and CDR2 FQNEAQ (reference sequence). V shed 5 bases and J 2 bases; nucleotides not matched to a gene: 9. Findings of the study overall: All-four-donor shared clonotypes had higher generation probabilities than non-shared clonotypes did.

The TCR was taken from a man aged 18 to 29 in good health. The sequencing sample was made of naive CD4+ T cells sorted from blood. Subset in this sample: CD45RA+ positively selected. This chain joins TRBV7-9 and TRBJ2-7; TRBD1 matches at 10 bases. As DNA, the CDR3 is TGTGCCAGCAGCCCAGACCCCGGGACAGGGGCCTACGAGCAGTACTTC. This sequence encodes CASSPDPGTGAYEQYF.